One and the same sample provided the 7 T cell receptor beta chains below, sequenced in a study of glioma-infiltrating T cells after dendritic cell vaccination. Repertoires were generated with immunoSEQ multiplex PCR, while TCRdb's copy carries only in-frame clones and drops some. The table lists roughly 20,000 clones, 79% of them singletons. The sample in question was blood, obtained before dendritic cell vaccination. The receptors originated from a human donor with glioblastoma.

V is TRBV19 and J is TRBJ2-7, with 11 positions matching TRBD2. Germline V gives CDR1 LNHDA, CDR2 SQIVND (reference sequence). This CDR3 comprises 14 residues. The V gene end was trimmed by 6 bases and the J gene end by 7 bases; junction bases not matched to a gene: 8. The DNA of the CDR3 is TGTGCCAGTAGATTAGCGGGAGGGCCGGGGGAGCAGTACTTC. It is translated as CASRLAGGPGEQYF. The full variable domain, in which reference TRBV19 and TRBJ2-7 provide the parts outside the CDR3, is DGGITQSPKYLFRKEGQNVTLSCEQNLNHDAMYWYRQDPGQGLRLIYYSQIVNDFQKGDIAEGYSVSREKKESFPLTVTSAQKNPTAFYLCASRLAGGPGEQYFGPGTRLTVT.

This clone was detected once. The chain carries TRBV14 and TRBJ2-5; 8 positions agree with TRBD1. There are 14 residues in the CDR3. Germline CDR1 reads SGHDN; CDR2 reads FVKESK. J was trimmed by 4 bases and V by 4 bases; bases with no gene match: 5. The CDR3 here is CASSLGRGPETQYF. The CDR3 DNA reads TGTGCCAGCAGCCTAGGCAGGGGGCCAGAGACCCAGTACTTC. Combining the CDR3 with reference TRBV14 and TRBJ2-5 gives the whole variable domain EAGVTQFPSHSVIEKGQTVTLRCDPISGHDNLYWYRRVMGKEIKFLLHFVKESKQDESGMPNNRFLAERTGGTYSTLKVQPAELEDSGVYFCASSLGRGPETQYFGPGTRLLVL.

The gene calls are TRBV5-4 and TRBJ2-5; D not certain. The CDR3 has 13 amino acids. Germline assignment: CDR1 SGHNT and CDR2 YYREEE (reference sequence). Trimming removed 1 base at V and 5 bases at J, with 9 bases between. The CDR3 here is CASSLLPAETQYF. The CDR3 region has the DNA TGTGCCAGCAGCTTGCTCCCTGCGGAGACCCAGTACTTC.

The rearrangement links TRBV7-9 to TRBJ2-1; TRBD1 aligns across 8 bases. The length of the CDR3 is 16 residues. Germline lookup yields CDR1 SEHNR and CDR2 FQNEAQ (reference sequence). The junction had 9 bases not matched to a gene; V was cut back by 0 bases and J by 8 bases. The DNA of the CDR3 is TGTGCCAGCAGCTTAGCGGTAACAGGGGGTGGAGATGAGCAGTTCTTC. Protein: CASSLAVTGGGDEQFF. Full variable domain (rest looked up from reference TRBV7-9 and TRBJ2-1): DTGVSQNPRHKITKRGQNVTFRCDPISEHNRLYWYRQTLGQGPEFLTYFQNEAQLEKSRLLSDRFSAERPKGSFSTLEIQRTEQGDSAMYLCASSLAVTGGGDEQFFGPGTRLTVL.

The rearrangement links TRBV5-4 to TRBJ1-1; TRBD1 aligns across 10 bases. The V segment lost 4 bases and the J segment 6 bases; nucleotides outside the gene matches: 6. Germline loops: CDR1 SGHNT, CDR2 YYREEE (reference sequence). The CDR3 has 14 residues. In nucleotides, the CDR3 is TGTGCCAGCAGCGTACCGGGACAGGGGTCTGAAGCTTTCTTT. Translated: CASSVPGQGSEAFF.

This clone came up a few times. The V call is TRBV4-3, the J call TRBJ1-3, with D perhaps matching TRBD1 (6 bases). The length of the CDR3 is 21 residues. The V gene's germline CDR1 is LGHNA and CDR2 YSLEER. Trimming removed 0 bases at V and 0 bases at J, with 24 bases between. DNA of the CDR3: TGCGCCAGCAGCCAAGATTTAGACCCCCAGGGGTCTCTATTCTCTGGAAACACCATATATTTT. Protein product: CASSQDLDPQGSLFSGNTIYF.

V gene TRBV19 combines with J gene TRBJ2-3; TRBD2 agrees at 10 bases. V lost 3 bases to trimming and J lost 1 base; unmatched junction nucleotides: 7. The germline gives CDR1 LNHDA, CDR2 SQIVND (reference sequence). This CDR3 spans 17 amino acids. CDR3 amino acids: CASSIKLAGVGTDTQYF. The CDR3 DNA is TGTGCCAGTAGTATTAAGCTAGCGGGAGTCGGCACAGATACGCAGTATTTT.